Listed below are T cell receptor beta chains from one sample, sequenced in a study of identical twins. TCRdb reanalysed the 5' RACE reads using MiXCR and keeps one entry per CDR3 protein. Of 350,000 to 500,000 distinct CDR3 sequences listed, roughly 20% were seen once; the top ten hold less than 15%. What was sequenced was naive T cells sorted from blood. These receptors all come from a man aged 45-65 years in good health. CDR3s include the opening cysteine and the closing phenylalanine or tryptophan. D genes are given only for firm matches. Not every row has a clone size; where given, it reads once, few, many or a size class.

CDR3 | DNA | D | J | V | size
CASSLVTNSNQPQHF | TGTGCCAGCAGCTTGGTCACCAATAGCAATCAGCCCCAGCATTTT | . | TRBJ1-5 | TRBV5-5 | few
CASSPDGTDTQYF | TGTGCCAGCTCACCAGATGGCACAGATACGCAGTATTTT | . | TRBJ2-3 | TRBV18 | many
CASGIVAGEQYF | TGTGCTAGTGGGATAGTGGCTGGCGAGCAGTACTTC | . | TRBJ2-7 | TRBV12-5 | .
CASSRGRQNTEAFF | TGTGCCAGCAGCCGGGGACGGCAAAACACTGAAGCTTTCTTT | . | TRBJ1-1 | TRBV12-3/TRBV12-4 | .
CASSLVTLSSYNEQFF | TGCGCCAGCAGCTTGGTAACGCTTAGCTCCTACAATGAGCAGTTCTTC | . | TRBJ2-1 | TRBV5-1 | many
CASSLRFGGETQYF | TGTGCCAGCAGCTTGAGGTTCGGAGGAGAGACCCAGTACTTC | . | TRBJ2-5 | TRBV5-6 | few
CASSSSGTPNYGYTF | TGTGCCAGCAGTAGTTCAGGGACCCCTAACTATGGCTACACCTTC | . | TRBJ1-2 | TRBV12-3/TRBV12-4 | few
CASSLVGGGAQETQYF | TGTGCCAGCAGCTTAGTCGGCGGGGGGGCTCAAGAGACCCAGTACTTC | TRBD2 | TRBJ2-5 | TRBV7-2 | many
CASSITGSTHEQFF | TGTGCCAGCAGCATAACAGGTTCTACTCATGAGCAGTTCTTC | . | TRBJ2-1 | TRBV7-2 | few
CSVPAQGANYGYTF | TGCAGCGTTCCGGCTCAGGGGGCGAACTATGGCTACACCTTC | TRBD1 | TRBJ1-2 | TRBV29-1 | many
CASSPRKSSGGWNEQFF | TGCGCCAGCAGCCCCCGCAAATCTAGCGGGGGCTGGAATGAGCAGTTCTTC | TRBD2 | TRBJ2-1 | TRBV5-1 | few
CASSLRQGPTDTQYF | TGTGCCAGCAGCTTACGGCAGGGACCCACAGATACGCAGTATTTT | . | TRBJ2-3 | TRBV7-2 | .
CATSIVQGNQPQHF | TGTGCCACCAGCATCGTACAGGGAAACCAGCCCCAGCATTTT | . | TRBJ1-5 | TRBV15 | many
CASSPLGGNNEQFF | TGTGCCAGCAGTCCTCTCGGGGGAAACAATGAGCAGTTCTTC | . | TRBJ2-1 | TRBV2 | many
CASTRAGTYNEQFF | TGTGCCAGCACCCGAGCGGGGACCTACAATGAGCAGTTCTTC | TRBD2 | TRBJ2-1 | TRBV6-2/TRBV6-3 | many
CASSLPLVAVGNEQFF | TGTGCCAGCAGCTTACCCTTGGTGGCTGTCGGCAATGAGCAGTTCTTC | . | TRBJ2-1 | TRBV7-9 | few
CASSPPTGNTIYF | TGTGCCAGCAGCCCTCCGACCGGAAACACCATATATTTT | . | TRBJ1-3 | TRBV9 | few
CASSLGITGRTEAFF | TGTGCCAGCAGCTTAGGTATCACAGGGAGAACTGAAGCTTTCTTT | . | TRBJ1-1 | TRBV7-9 | .
CASSQVGRQETQYF | TGTGCCAGCAGCCAAGTTGGCAGACAAGAGACCCAGTACTTC | . | TRBJ2-5 | TRBV14 | .
CASSYSVGPYEQYF | TGTGCCAGCAGTTACTCTGTAGGGCCGTACGAGCAGTACTTC | . | TRBJ2-7 | TRBV6-5 | .
CASSLRGRGETQYF | TGTGCCAGCAGCTTAAGAGGGCGGGGAGAGACCCAGTACTTC | . | TRBJ2-5 | TRBV13 | many
CSAVSSLESNQPQHF | TGCAGTGCTGTCTCATCGCTCGAGAGCAATCAGCCCCAGCATTTT | . | TRBJ1-5 | TRBV20-1 | .
CASSQSGRPNNEQFF | TGTGCCAGCAGCCAGAGCGGGAGGCCTAACAATGAGCAGTTCTTC | TRBD2 | TRBJ2-1 | TRBV6-1 | .
CSARRTSGRANTGELFF | TGCAGTGCTAGGAGGACTAGCGGGAGGGCCAACACCGGGGAGCTGTTTTTT | TRBD2 | TRBJ2-2 | TRBV20-1 | .
CASSFSREYEQYF | TGTGCCAGCAGCTTCTCCAGGGAGTACGAGCAGTACTTC | . | TRBJ2-7 | TRBV5-6 | few
CAIKKDVLVLDTEAFF | TGTGCCATCAAAAAGGATGTCTTAGTACTAGACACTGAAGCTTTCTTT | . | TRBJ1-1 | TRBV10-3 | .
CASSRPGGLTYEQYF | TGTGCCAGCAGCCGCCCTGGGGGCCTTACTTACGAGCAGTACTTC | . | TRBJ2-7 | TRBV7-2 | few
CASSLLVLLRRQGANNQPQHF | TGTGCCAGCAGTTTACTGGTTCTACTACGTCGACAGGGGGCGAACAATCAGCCCCAGCATTTT | TRBD1 | TRBJ1-5 | TRBV12-3/TRBV12-4 | many
CASSYSRQVSTSYNSPLHF | TGTGCCAGCAGTTATTCTCGACAGGTGTCCACGTCCTATAATTCACCCCTCCACTTT | . | TRBJ1-6 | TRBV6-5 | .